Described below is a single TCR beta chain sequence and its context. Its antigen is unidentified. These data originate in a study of CD8+ T cells in alopecia areata. RNA was isolated and reverse transcribed to cDNA, the sequencing template. Generated by immunoSEQ multiplex PCR, the TCRdb table keeps only in-frame clones and is missing some. The repertoire holds hundreds of thousands of clones, with 60% as singletons. Sample treatment: oral pan-JAK inhibitor, 5-10 mg twice daily. Patients with alopecia areata provided lesional scalp punch biopsies as well as peripheral blood. Study results and limitations: Scalp clonality and expanded CD8+ clones among the top 100 fell significantly with tofacitinib. Mice showed TCR sharing more clearly than patients did, possibly owing to HLA. The presence of one nonresponder keeps the tie between baseline CD8+ expansion and response uncertain.

The sample was CD4+ T cells sorted from blood, taken between weeks 51 and 54, from a patient treated with tofacitinib. The sequence derives from a human donor with alopecia areata.

The CDR3 reads CASSPTGLAGGYEQFF. The CDR3 nucleotides read TGCGCCAGCAGCCCCACCGGTCTAGCGGGGGGTTATGAGCAGTTCTTC. This chain links TRBV4-3 with TRBJ2-1; 11 nucleotides line up with TRBD2. The CDR3 sequence is 16 residues long. Per germline, CDR1 LGHNA and CDR2 YSLEER. The ends lost 4 bases at V and 8 bases at J; junction bases unmatched: 10.